Presented here are 9 T cell receptor beta chains from one specimen sequenced in a study of T cell clonotyping in hematopoietic cell transplantation (dated by TCRdb to about 2021). Sample time point, as interpreted from the label and publication: recipient sample about 28 days before transplant, after cytoreduction. Preparation of the library involved the immunoSEQ multiplex PCR assay. Sourced from immuneACCESS, this table was stored by TCRdb with only in-frame sequences that have V and J called. A share of the clones is absent; for the studies checked, an unresolved V gene accounts for under half, and the remainder has no known explanation. The sample has 7,000 to 8,000 clones on record, 88% of them singletons. The ten largest clones capture roughly 6.4% of the sample. The source was peripheral blood mononuclear cells, collected before stem cell transplant. The source is a man in his sixties with acute myeloid leukemia. Some clones in this sample may be carry-over from other donors' samples.

This chain uses TRBV5-4 with TRBJ2-3, with 11 bases that match TRBD2. The CDR3 length is 16 residues. V lost 4 bases and J lost 4; bases outside the gene matches: 8. CDR1 and CDR2 from the germline V gene are SGHNT and YYREEE (reference sequence). The CDR3 loop is CASSVLAGGPPDTQYF. Here the CDR3 DNA reads TGTGCCAGCAGCGTGCTAGCGGGGGGCCCGCCAGATACGCAGTATTTT.

This chain uses TRBV5-6 with TRBJ2-3; unclear D gene. This CDR3 is built from 15 residues. Germline lookup yields CDR1 SGHDT and CDR2 YYEEEE. V was pared by 4 bases and J by 0 bases, with 12 bases between. The CDR3 is CASSRSLISTDTQYF. Here the CDR3 DNA reads TGTGCCAGCAGCCGTTCATTGATTAGCACAGATACGCAGTATTTT.

The V call is TRBV30, the J call TRBJ1-4; maybe TRBD1 (5 bases). CDR1 is GTSNPN and CDR2 is SVGIG in the germline V gene (reference sequence). The CDR3 has 16 amino acids. V shed 6 bases and J shed 0 bases, with 17 bases lying between them. CDR3 residues: CACTQGSRTTNEKLFF. The CDR3 nucleotides read TGTGCCTGTACCCAGGGCAGTCGGACAACTAATGAAAAACTGTTTTTT.

The chain recombines TRBV29-1 with TRBJ1-2; no firm D call. Trimming stripped 1 base from V and 3 bases from J, with 9 bases between. The CDR3 length is 13 residues. Germline V lookup: CDR1 SQVTM, CDR2 ANQGSEA. CDR3 DNA sequence: TGCAGCGTTGAAGGGCTTACAGACTATGGCTACACCTTC. Amino acid sequence: CSVEGLTDYGYTF.

The chain joins TRBV28 to TRBJ2-7; possibly TRBD2 for D (5 bases). Germline CDR1 is MDHEN and CDR2 is SYDVKM. The CDR3 extends over 14 amino acids. Trimming left V 1 base short and J 5 bases short, with 12 bases between. CDR3 residues: CASSLYEGPHEQYF. The CDR3 DNA follows: TGTGCCAGCAGTTTATATGAGGGCCCCCACGAGCAGTACTTC. The full variable domain, completed using reference TRBV28 and TRBJ2-7, is DVKVTQSSRYLVKRTGEKVFLECVQDMDHENMFWYRQDPGLGLRLIYFSYDVKMKEKGDIPEGYSVSREKKERFSLILESASTNQTSMYLCASSLYEGPHEQYFGPGTRLTVT.

This chain connects TRBV28 to TRBJ2-5, with D tentatively TRBD2 (6 bases). V was clipped by 2 bases and J by 4 bases, with 14 bases between them. In germline, CDR1 is MDHEN, CDR2 SYDVKM. This CDR3 comprises 15 residues. In DNA form, the CDR3 reads TGTGCCAGCAGTTTAATGGCTGCGGGGTTAGAGACCCAGTACTTC. Its translation is CASSLMAAGLETQYF.

This chain joins TRBV7-8 and TRBJ2-7; D gene uncertain. Deletions cut 2 bases from V and 6 bases from J, with 8 bases between. The germline gives CDR1 SGHVS, CDR2 FQNEAQ. The CDR3 covers 12 residues. The DNA of the CDR3 is TGTGCCAGCAGCTTAACCAGTGCCGAGCAGTACTTC. It translates to CASSLTSAEQYF.

This rearrangement joins TRBV5-8 to TRBJ2-3, with D unclear. CDR3 size: 13 residues. Per the germline V gene, CDR1 is SGHTS and CDR2 is YDEGEE. V was clipped by 0 bases and J by 4 bases, with 6 bases between them. CDR3 amino acids: CASSLGASDTQYF. The CDR3 DNA reads TGTGCCAGCAGCTTGGGAGCCTCAGATACGCAGTATTTT.

The chain combines TRBV9 with TRBJ2-6; D is possibly TRBD2 (5 bases). The CDR3 runs to 16 residues. Germline V gene data show CDR1 as SGDLS and CDR2 as YYNGEE. Trimming took 2 bases from V and 0 from J, leaving 9 bases between them. CDR3 region: CASSVGASSGANVLTF. The CDR3 DNA reads as TGTGCCAGCAGCGTGGGAGCGAGCTCTGGGGCCAACGTCCTGACTTTC.